These T cell receptor beta chains were read from a single sample in a study of cytomegalovirus exposure and HLA in healthy donors. Repertoires were generated with immunoSEQ multiplex PCR, while TCRdb's copy carries only in-frame clones and drops some. Seen here are 200,000 or so clones, roughly 83% observed once, and the top ten hold approximately 0.71%. Sequencing input: PBMCs. These receptors all come from a boy aged 2-9 years in good health and CMV-seronegative. The CDR3 runs from the conserved cysteine through the conserved F or W. A D gene is named only where the DNA matches it firmly. Size is stated for part of the rows, as once, few or many counts, or as a class when the clone is expanded.

clone_size: NA; j_call: TRBJ1-1; v_call: TRBV10-3; d_call: TRBD1; cdr3_aa: CAISEWDSRPAREAFF; cdr3_nt: TGTGCCATCAGTGAGTGGGACAGCAGACCCGCAAGGGAAGCTTTCTTT
clone_size: NA; j_call: TRBJ2-7; v_call: TRBV7-8; d_call: TRBD2; cdr3_aa: CASSLVSLAGGIYEQYF; cdr3_nt: TGTGCCAGCAGCTTAGTCAGCCTAGCGGGAGGTATCTACGAGCAGTACTTC
clone_size: NA; j_call: TRBJ2-7; v_call: TRBV27; d_call: NA; cdr3_aa: CASLNIQSPLKYEQYF; cdr3_nt: TGTGCCAGCCTCAATATTCAATCCCCCCTAAAATACGAGCAGTACTTC
clone_size: NA; j_call: TRBJ2-7; v_call: TRBV27; d_call: NA; cdr3_aa: CASSLLAGSYEQYF; cdr3_nt: TGTGCCAGCAGTTTATTAGCCGGGAGCTACGAGCAGTACTTC
clone_size: NA; j_call: TRBJ2-7; v_call: TRBV6-5; d_call: NA; cdr3_aa: CASRPVVSYEQYF; cdr3_nt: TGTGCCAGCAGGCCGGTGGTCTCCTACGAGCAGTACTTC
clone_size: NA; j_call: TRBJ2-3; v_call: TRBV29-1; d_call: TRBD2; cdr3_aa: CSVALAGGRTDTQYF; cdr3_nt: TGCAGCGTTGCACTAGCGGGAGGGCGCACAGATACGCAGTATTTT
clone_size: NA; j_call: TRBJ2-5; v_call: TRBV2; d_call: NA; cdr3_aa: CASAGGAIGLETQYF; cdr3_nt: TGTGCCAGTGCCGGAGGAGCAATAGGCCTGGAGACCCAGTACTTC
clone_size: NA; j_call: TRBJ1-1; v_call: TRBV6-5; d_call: TRBD1; cdr3_aa: CASSYSPTGSGTEAFF; cdr3_nt: TGTGCCAGCAGTTACTCCCCGACAGGGTCGGGGACTGAAGCTTTCTTT
clone_size: NA; j_call: TRBJ2-1; v_call: TRBV2; d_call: TRBD2; cdr3_aa: CASGGGRTAEFF; cdr3_nt: TGTGCCAGCGGCGGGGGGAGGACAGCGGAGTTCTTC
clone_size: once; j_call: TRBJ1-6; v_call: TRBV5-6; d_call: NA; cdr3_aa: CASSLGGGNSPLHF; cdr3_nt: TGTGCCAGCAGTTTGGGGGGGGGCAATTCACCCCTCCACTTT
clone_size: few; j_call: TRBJ2-5; v_call: TRBV2; d_call: NA; cdr3_aa: CASSEEAGQETQYF; cdr3_nt: TGTGCCAGCAGTGAAGAGGCAGGCCAAGAGACCCAGTACTTC
clone_size: NA; j_call: TRBJ2-7; v_call: TRBV9; d_call: TRBD1; cdr3_aa: CASSKGTGAYEQYF; cdr3_nt: TGTGCCAGCAGCAAAGGGACAGGGGCCTACGAGCAGTACTTC
clone_size: NA; j_call: TRBJ2-7; v_call: TRBV7-3; d_call: NA; cdr3_aa: CASSLSPQVGEQYF; cdr3_nt: TGTGCCAGCAGCTTAAGCCCCCAGGTCGGCGAGCAGTACTTC
clone_size: NA; j_call: TRBJ2-3; v_call: TRBV6-6; d_call: NA; cdr3_aa: CASSRTVASTDTQYF; cdr3_nt: TGTGCCAGCAGCCGGACTGTCGCCAGCACAGATACGCAGTATTTT
clone_size: NA; j_call: TRBJ1-1; v_call: TRBV29-1; d_call: NA; cdr3_aa: CSVDRAARQQHF; cdr3_nt: TGCAGCGTTGACAGGGCAGCGCGGCAACAACACTTT
clone_size: NA; j_call: TRBJ1-1; v_call: TRBV18; d_call: NA; cdr3_aa: CASSPNGGTEAFF; cdr3_nt: TGTGCCAGCTCCCCAAACGGGGGCACTGAAGCTTTCTTT
clone_size: once; j_call: TRBJ2-7; v_call: TRBV30; d_call: TRBD1; cdr3_aa: CAWSRDRGNEQYF; cdr3_nt: TGTGCCTGGAGTCGGGACAGGGGGAACGAGCAGTACTTC
clone_size: NA; j_call: TRBJ1-1; v_call: TRBV5-1; d_call: NA; cdr3_aa: CASSSTGPNTEAFF; cdr3_nt: TGCGCCAGCAGCTCGACAGGACCGAACACTGAAGCTTTCTTT
clone_size: NA; j_call: TRBJ1-2; v_call: TRBV14; d_call: TRBD1; cdr3_aa: CASRTGDDGYTF; cdr3_nt: TGTGCCAGCAGGACAGGGGACGATGGCTACACCTTC
clone_size: NA; j_call: TRBJ2-7; v_call: TRBV6-1; d_call: TRBD2; cdr3_aa: CASSDWQGGSYEQYF; cdr3_nt: TGTGCCAGCAGTGACTGGCAGGGAGGGAGTTACGAGCAGTACTTC
clone_size: once; j_call: TRBJ2-7; v_call: TRBV13; d_call: NA; cdr3_aa: CASTTGPYPYEQYF; cdr3_nt: TGTGCCAGCACGACAGGCCCGTACCCCTACGAGCAGTACTTC
clone_size: few; j_call: TRBJ1-2; v_call: TRBV30; d_call: NA; cdr3_aa: CAWSVSYNYGYTF; cdr3_nt: TGTGCCTGGAGTGTCTCCTACAACTATGGCTACACCTTC
clone_size: NA; j_call: TRBJ2-5; v_call: TRBV6-6; d_call: TRBD2; cdr3_aa: CASSSRLAGRQETQYF; cdr3_nt: TGTGCCAGCAGTTCCCGACTAGCGGGGCGCCAAGAGACCCAGTACTTC
clone_size: NA; j_call: TRBJ1-1; v_call: TRBV29-1; d_call: NA; cdr3_aa: CSVEVAGKNTEAFF; cdr3_nt: TGCAGCGTTGAAGTAGCGGGGAAGAACACTGAAGCTTTCTTT
clone_size: NA; j_call: TRBJ1-2; v_call: TRBV28; d_call: NA; cdr3_aa: CASSFGRGDYGYTF; cdr3_nt: TGTGCCAGCAGCTTCGGCAGGGGAGACTATGGCTACACCTTC
clone_size: NA; j_call: TRBJ2-7; v_call: TRBV5-8; d_call: NA; cdr3_aa: CASSLLQAASLAYEQYF; cdr3_nt: TGTGCCAGCAGCTTGTTACAGGCAGCCTCTTTAGCCTACGAGCAGTACTTC
clone_size: NA; j_call: TRBJ2-7; v_call: TRBV2; d_call: TRBD2; cdr3_aa: CASCSGSSYEQYF; cdr3_nt: TGTGCCAGTTGTAGCGGGAGCTCCTACGAGCAGTACTTC
clone_size: NA; j_call: TRBJ2-1; v_call: TRBV7-8; d_call: NA; cdr3_aa: CASSPLRSSYNEQFF; cdr3_nt: TGTGCCAGCAGCCCCCTACGGAGCTCCTACAATGAGCAGTTCTTC
clone_size: NA; j_call: TRBJ2-1; v_call: TRBV6-4; d_call: TRBD2; cdr3_aa: CASKDREGPNNEQFF; cdr3_nt: TGTGCCAGCAAGGATCGGGAGGGCCCGAACAATGAGCAGTTCTTC
clone_size: NA; j_call: TRBJ2-7; v_call: TRBV11-2; d_call: TRBD1; cdr3_aa: CASSLFWTGDEQYF; cdr3_nt: TGTGCCAGCAGCTTATTTTGGACAGGGGACGAGCAGTACTTC